Each of the 15 T cell receptor beta chains below was sequenced from the same sample in a study of T cell changes during pregnancy in multiple sclerosis. Generated by immunoSEQ multiplex PCR, the TCRdb table keeps only in-frame clones and is missing some. The top ten clones hold less than 2.5% of a sample with 60,000 or so clones, about 92% of them seen once. This material consisted of peripheral blood, taken in the second trimester of pregnancy. The source is a female donor in good health, enrolled as a control in a pregnancy study.

The chain has TRBV6-5 and TRBJ1-5; D gene unclear. The germline CDR1 and CDR2 sequences are MNHEY and SVGAGI. The CDR3 spans 15 residues. The V and J ends lost 0 bases and 0 bases respectively, with 6 bases between them. Here the CDR3 reads CASSYSQSSNQPQHF. The CDR3 DNA sequence: TGTGCCAGCAGTTACTCCCAATCTAGCAATCAGCCCCAGCATTTT.

The chain carries TRBV19 and TRBJ1-1; 9 bases map to TRBD1. This CDR3 region has 15 residues. With 5 bases clipped from V and 1 base from J, the junction kept 5 bases outside the gene matches. Germline V lookup: CDR1 LNHDA, CDR2 SQIVND (reference sequence). CDR3 DNA: TGTGCCAGTAGTGATGACAGGGGGGGGAACACTGAAGCTTTCTTT. This sequence encodes CASSDDRGGNTEAFF. The whole variable domain, filled in from reference TRBV19 and TRBJ1-1, reads DGGITQSPKYLFRKEGQNVTLSCEQNLNHDAMYWYRQDPGQGLRLIYYSQIVNDFQKGDIAEGYSVSREKKESFPLTVTSAQKNPTAFYLCASSDDRGGNTEAFFGQGTRLTVV.

The J gene is TRBJ2-1, the V gene TRBV18; the match to TRBD1 covers 8 bases. Per germline, CDR1 KGHSH and CDR2 LQKENI. The CDR3 covers 12 residues. J gave up 14 bases and V 4 bases, and 7 bases lay outside the gene matches. CDR3 sequence (DNA): TGTGCCAGCTCACTGCCAGAGGGACAGGAGTTCTTC. This translates into CASSLPEGQEFF.

For this clone: One end of the junction fails to match germline, which may point to a read error. DNA of the CDR3: TGTGCTAGCAGCTTCCCGCGGACTAGCGGTAACAATGAGCAGTTCTTC. Its translation is CASSFPRTSGNNEQFF. The rearrangement uses TRBV7-7 and TRBJ2-1; 10 bases align to TRBD2. Per the germline V gene, CDR1 is SSHAT and CDR2 is FNYEAQ (reference sequence). The length of the CDR3 is 16 residues.

Details on this clone: At one boundary the junction diverges from the germline segment, which might be a read error. The gene calls are TRBV7-7 and TRBJ2-3; TRBD2 might be the D (5 bases). Germline CDR1 is SSHAT and CDR2 is FNYEAQ (reference sequence). The CDR3 loop spans 12 amino acids. In nucleotides, the CDR3 is TGTGCTAGCAGCCCGGGGAGAGATACGCAGTATTTT. It codes for CASSPGRDTQYF. Full variable domain (missing parts from reference TRBV7-7 and TRBJ2-3): GAGVSQSPRYKVTKRGQDVTLRCDPISSHATLYWYQQALGQGPEFLTYFNYEAQPDKSGLPSDRFSAERPEGSISTLTIQRTEQRDSAMYRCASSPGRDTQYFGPGTRLTVL.

The rearrangement uses TRBV11-2 and TRBJ2-7; D not certain. CDR3 length: 12 residues. Germline loops: CDR1 SGHAT, CDR2 FQNNGV. The V end lost 2 bases, the J end lost 1 base, and 3 bases lay between the germline ends. The CDR3 nucleotides read TGTGCCAGCAGCTTACTTTCCTACGAGCAGTACTTC. Amino acid sequence: CASSLLSYEQYF. Combining the CDR3 with reference TRBV11-2 and TRBJ2-7 gives the whole variable domain EAGVAQSPRYKIIEKRQSVAFWCNPISGHATLYWYQQILGQGPKLLIQFQNNGVVDDSQLPKDRFSAERLKGVDSTLKIQPAKLEDSAVYLCASSLLSYEQYFGPGTRLTVT.

This chain links TRBV15 with TRBJ2-4, with 10 bases that match TRBD2. Germline-derived CDR1 and CDR2 are LNHNV and YYDKDF (reference sequence). Germline trimming cut 0 bases from V and 5 bases from J; bases unmatched to any gene: 13. CDR3 length equals 19 residues. CDR3 DNA: TGTGCCACCAGCAGAGATCGGAGCGGGGGGGCGTCGGGGCAAAACATTCAGTACTTC. It translates to CATSRDRSGGASGQNIQYF. Drawing the rest from reference TRBV15 and TRBJ2-4, the complete variable domain is DAMVIQNPRYQVTQFGKPVTLSCSQTLNHNVMYWYQQKSSQAPKLLFHYYDKDFNNEADTPDNFQSRRPNTSFCFLDIRSPGLGDTAMYLCATSRDRSGGASGQNIQYFGAGTRLSVL.

V gene TRBV28 combines with J gene TRBJ2-7; 11 bases agree with TRBD2. Trimming took 5 bases from V and 4 from J; bases not matched to a gene: 4. The CDR3 has 14 amino acids. CDR1 is MDHEN, CDR2 SYDVKM, per germline. The CDR3 sequence is CASSMTSGAYEQYF. The CDR3 DNA reads TGTGCCAGCAGTATGACTAGCGGGGCTTACGAGCAGTACTTC. Supplemented by reference TRBV28 and TRBJ2-7, the full variable domain reads DVKVTQSSRYLVKRTGEKVFLECVQDMDHENMFWYRQDPGLGLRLIYFSYDVKMKEKGDIPEGYSVSREKKERFSLILESASTNQTSMYLCASSMTSGAYEQYFGPGTRLTVT.

Points on this clone: The sample holds other DNA sequences that translate to the same CDR3. This chain joins TRBV9 and TRBJ1-2, with D possibly TRBD1 on 5 matching bases. The CDR3 has 14 amino acids. V was shortened by 0 bases and J by 3 bases, with 9 bases between the two germline ends. Germline V lookup: CDR1 SGDLS, CDR2 YYNGEE. The CDR3 sequence: CASSVGGGDYGYTF. The CDR3 nucleotides read TGTGCCAGCAGCGTAGGGGGAGGGGACTATGGCTACACCTTC.

V is TRBV25-1 and J is TRBJ1-3, with a tentative D call TRBD1 (5 bases). Germline assignment: CDR1 MGHDK and CDR2 SYGVNS. CDR3 size: 16 residues. The V gene lost 4 bases and the J gene lost 0 bases, with 13 bases spanning the gap. CDR3 loop: CASSVDSSHSGNTIYF. The DNA for the CDR3 is TGTGCCAGCAGTGTCGACAGTTCACACTCTGGAAACACCATATATTTT.

CDR3 in amino acids: CASSLLDRVAFF. CDR3 sequence (DNA): TGTGCCAGCAGCTTATTGGACAGGGTTGCTTTCTTT. The rearrangement uses TRBV7-9 and TRBJ1-1, with TRBD1 matching 8 bases. The V and J ends lost 2 bases and 11 bases, in that order; junction bases with no gene match: 4. Germline values: CDR1 SEHNR, CDR2 FQNEAQ (reference sequence). This CDR3 comprises 12 residues.

The J gene is TRBJ2-7, the V gene TRBV5-5; 9 bases are shared with TRBD2. Germline values: CDR1 SGHKS, CDR2 YYEKEE (reference sequence). J gave up 4 bases and V 4 bases, and 6 bases lay outside the gene matches. The CDR3 spans 14 residues. The CDR3 DNA sequence: TGTGCCAGCAGCCGGGTAGCGGGGGATTACGAGCAGTACTTC. Translating gives CASSRVAGDYEQYF.

This clone was found once. J is TRBJ2-5 and V is TRBV19; a possible D gene is TRBD2 (5 bases). The CDR3 has 12 residues. From germline, CDR1 is LNHDA and CDR2 SQIVND (reference sequence). V shed 3 bases and J shed 5 bases, with 7 bases lying between them. The CDR3 bases are TGTGCCAGTAGTATCGGGGAGGAGACCCAGTACTTC. This translates into CASSIGEETQYF.

V gene TRBV30 combines with J gene TRBJ2-1, with D perhaps matching TRBD1 (6 bases). The germline V gene encodes CDR1 GTSNPN and CDR2 SVGIG (reference sequence). This CDR3 contains 15 residues. V lost 4 bases, J lost 0 bases, and 13 bases lay in between. The chain's CDR3 is CAWTIGQSSYNEQFF. The DNA for the CDR3 is TGTGCCTGGACTATAGGACAGAGCTCCTACAATGAGCAGTTCTTC.

This chain links TRBV7-2 with TRBJ1-4; no definite D call. Trimming cost V 1 base and J 8 bases, with 20 bases left between them. The germline gives CDR1 SGHTA, CDR2 FQGNSA. CDR3 length equals 17 residues. The CDR3 sequence: CASSLGAEAWTLEKLFF. CDR3 DNA: TGTGCCAGCAGCTTAGGCGCGGAGGCCTGGACCTTAGAAAAACTGTTTTTT.